This is a list of T cell receptor beta chains from one sample in a study. MiXCR, run by TCRdb on the multiplex PCR reads, gives a single entry per CDR3 protein. The sample includes 2,900 or so distinct CDR3 sequences, approximately 5% of them seen just once. The sequenced sample consisted of naive CD4+ T cells sorted from blood. The receptors derive from a female donor with breast cancer. CDR3s include the opening cysteine and the closing phenylalanine or tryptophan. Fields, in order: D gene, clone size, J gene, V gene, CDR3 protein, CDR3 DNA. The D gene is left open where the match is weak. Size is stated for part of the rows, as once, few or many counts, or as a class when the clone is expanded.

d_call: .; clone_size: medium-sized; j_call: TRBJ1-2; v_call: TRBV12-3/TRBV12-4; cdr3_aa: CASSLRTTYGYTF; cdr3_nt: TGTGCCAGCAGTTTACGGACTACCTATGGCTACACCTTC
d_call: .; clone_size: medium-sized; j_call: TRBJ1-2; v_call: TRBV12-3/TRBV12-4; cdr3_aa: CASSFGYGYTF; cdr3_nt: TGTGCCAGCAGTTTCGGCTATGGCTACACCTTC
d_call: .; clone_size: large; j_call: TRBJ1-2; v_call: TRBV12-3/TRBV12-4; cdr3_aa: CASSWSGYGYTF; cdr3_nt: TGTGCCAGCAGTTGGTCGGGGTATGGCTACACCTTC
d_call: .; clone_size: .; j_call: TRBJ1-2; v_call: TRBV12-3/TRBV12-4; cdr3_aa: CASSLSEIYGYTF; cdr3_nt: TGTGCCAGCAGTCTATCTGAAATCTATGGCTACACCTTC
d_call: TRBD1; clone_size: medium-sized; j_call: TRBJ1-2; v_call: TRBV12-3/TRBV12-4; cdr3_aa: CASNWDRAYGYTF; cdr3_nt: TGTGCCAGCAATTGGGACAGGGCCTATGGCTACACCTTC
d_call: .; clone_size: many; j_call: TRBJ1-2; v_call: TRBV12-3/TRBV12-4; cdr3_aa: CASSFRVYGYTF; cdr3_nt: TGTGCCAGCAGCTTCAGGGTTTATGGCTACACCTTC
d_call: .; clone_size: medium-sized; j_call: TRBJ1-2; v_call: TRBV12-3/TRBV12-4; cdr3_aa: CASYLGLGGYTF; cdr3_nt: TGTGCCAGTTACTTGGGTTTAGGTGGCTACACCTTC
d_call: TRBD1; clone_size: medium-sized; j_call: TRBJ1-2; v_call: TRBV12-3/TRBV12-4; cdr3_aa: CASRDRGRYGYTF; cdr3_nt: TGTGCCAGCAGAGACAGGGGCCGGTATGGCTACACCTTC
d_call: .; clone_size: medium-sized; j_call: TRBJ1-2; v_call: TRBV12-3/TRBV12-4; cdr3_aa: CASRGGQYYGYTF; cdr3_nt: TGTGCCAGCAGGGGCGGACAGTACTATGGCTACACCTTC
d_call: .; clone_size: medium-sized; j_call: TRBJ1-2; v_call: TRBV12-3/TRBV12-4; cdr3_aa: CASRRAGTVYGYTF; cdr3_nt: TGTGCCAGCAGAAGAGCCGGGACCGTCTATGGCTACACCTTC
d_call: TRBD1; clone_size: medium-sized; j_call: TRBJ1-2; v_call: TRBV12-3/TRBV12-4; cdr3_aa: CASYGTGDAKDRYTF; cdr3_nt: TGTGCCAGCTACGGGACAGGGGACGCCAAGGATCGCTACACCTTC
d_call: .; clone_size: medium-sized; j_call: TRBJ1-2; v_call: TRBV12-3/TRBV12-4; cdr3_aa: CASSGWGQGLTGYTF; cdr3_nt: TGTGCCAGCAGTGGGTGGGGCCAGGGGCTAACGGGCTACACCTTC
d_call: TRBD1; clone_size: medium-sized; j_call: TRBJ1-2; v_call: TRBV12-3/TRBV12-4; cdr3_aa: CASSALGQTADGYTF; cdr3_nt: TGTGCCAGCAGTGCATTGGGACAGACCGCCGATGGCTACACCTTC
d_call: .; clone_size: medium-sized; j_call: TRBJ1-2; v_call: TRBV12-3/TRBV12-4; cdr3_aa: CASSPRAAHYGYTF; cdr3_nt: TGTGCCAGCAGTCCCAGGGCTGCTCACTATGGCTACACCTTC
d_call: .; clone_size: medium-sized; j_call: TRBJ1-2; v_call: TRBV12-3/TRBV12-4; cdr3_aa: CASSPIGNYGYTF; cdr3_nt: TGTGCCAGCAGTCCGATCGGGAACTATGGCTACACCTTC
d_call: .; clone_size: medium-sized; j_call: TRBJ1-2; v_call: TRBV12-3/TRBV12-4; cdr3_aa: CASSLRRGYGYTF; cdr3_nt: TGTGCCAGCAGTTTGCGTAGGGGCTATGGCTACACCTTC
d_call: TRBD1; clone_size: medium-sized; j_call: TRBJ1-2; v_call: TRBV12-3/TRBV12-4; cdr3_aa: CASSDRDNYGYTF; cdr3_nt: TGTGCCAGCAGTGACAGGGATAACTATGGCTACACCTTC
d_call: .; clone_size: medium-sized; j_call: TRBJ1-2; v_call: TRBV12-3/TRBV12-4; cdr3_aa: CASTRGPVEGYTF; cdr3_nt: TGTGCCAGCACTCGAGGACCGGTTGAGGGCTACACCTTC
d_call: .; clone_size: medium-sized; j_call: TRBJ1-2; v_call: TRBV12-3/TRBV12-4; cdr3_aa: CASSIRQAHGYTF; cdr3_nt: TGTGCCAGCAGTATCCGACAGGCCCATGGCTACACCTTC
d_call: TRBD1; clone_size: medium-sized; j_call: TRBJ1-2; v_call: TRBV12-3/TRBV12-4; cdr3_aa: CASSPGQGLYGYTF; cdr3_nt: TGTGCCAGCAGTCCCGGACAGGGGTTGTATGGCTACACCTTC
d_call: TRBD1; clone_size: medium-sized; j_call: TRBJ1-2; v_call: TRBV12-3/TRBV12-4; cdr3_aa: CASSPSGDRKRYGYTF; cdr3_nt: TGTGCCAGCAGCCCCTCTGGGGACAGGAAGCGTTATGGCTACACCTTC
d_call: .; clone_size: medium-sized; j_call: TRBJ1-2; v_call: TRBV12-3/TRBV12-4; cdr3_aa: CASSSGNYGYTF; cdr3_nt: TGTGCCAGCAGTTCAGGGAACTATGGCTACACCTTC
d_call: .; clone_size: medium-sized; j_call: TRBJ1-2; v_call: TRBV12-3/TRBV12-4; cdr3_aa: CASRSGPSYTF; cdr3_nt: TGTGCCAGCAGATCCGGGCCCTCCTACACCTTC
d_call: TRBD1; clone_size: medium-sized; j_call: TRBJ1-2; v_call: TRBV12-3/TRBV12-4; cdr3_aa: CASSSVPGQYSNYGYTF; cdr3_nt: TGTGCCAGCAGTTCCGTCCCGGGACAGTATTCTAACTATGGCTACACCTTC
d_call: .; clone_size: medium-sized; j_call: TRBJ1-2; v_call: TRBV12-3/TRBV12-4; cdr3_aa: CATAYGYTF; cdr3_nt: TGTGCCACCGCCTATGGCTACACCTTC
d_call: TRBD1; clone_size: medium-sized; j_call: TRBJ1-2; v_call: TRBV12-3/TRBV12-4; cdr3_aa: CASSFTTGTGNYGYTF; cdr3_nt: TGTGCCAGCAGTTTTACAACCGGGACAGGCAACTATGGCTACACCTTC
d_call: .; clone_size: medium-sized; j_call: TRBJ1-2; v_call: TRBV12-3/TRBV12-4; cdr3_aa: CASSFRRGSNYGYTF; cdr3_nt: TGTGCCAGCAGTTTTCGCAGGGGCTCCAACTATGGCTACACCTTC
d_call: .; clone_size: medium-sized; j_call: TRBJ1-2; v_call: TRBV12-3/TRBV12-4; cdr3_aa: CASSSGSNYGYTF; cdr3_nt: TGTGCCAGCAGTTCCGGGAGCAACTATGGCTACACCTTC
d_call: .; clone_size: medium-sized; j_call: TRBJ1-2; v_call: TRBV12-3/TRBV12-4; cdr3_aa: CASSFGGDYGYTF; cdr3_nt: TGTGCCAGCAGTTTTGGCGGAGACTATGGCTACACCTTC
d_call: .; clone_size: medium-sized; j_call: TRBJ1-2; v_call: TRBV12-3/TRBV12-4; cdr3_aa: CASSRSQTGSYTF; cdr3_nt: TGTGCCAGCAGTCGATCCCAGACAGGTAGCTACACCTTC
d_call: .; clone_size: medium-sized; j_call: TRBJ1-2; v_call: TRBV12-3/TRBV12-4; cdr3_aa: CASTVGSPNYGYTF; cdr3_nt: TGTGCCAGCACCGTGGGCAGCCCTAACTATGGCTACACCTTC
d_call: .; clone_size: medium-sized; j_call: TRBJ1-2; v_call: TRBV12-3/TRBV12-4; cdr3_aa: CASSSTEVYGYTF; cdr3_nt: TGTGCCAGCAGTTCGACAGAAGTCTATGGCTACACCTTC
d_call: .; clone_size: medium-sized; j_call: TRBJ1-2; v_call: TRBV12-3/TRBV12-4; cdr3_aa: CASSLWQIYGYTF; cdr3_nt: TGTGCCAGCAGTTTATGGCAGATCTATGGCTACACCTTC
d_call: .; clone_size: medium-sized; j_call: TRBJ1-2; v_call: TRBV12-3/TRBV12-4; cdr3_aa: CASRATYGYTF; cdr3_nt: TGTGCCAGCAGGGCAACCTATGGCTACACCTTC
d_call: TRBD1; clone_size: medium-sized; j_call: TRBJ1-2; v_call: TRBV12-3/TRBV12-4; cdr3_aa: CASSLSTGSSSYGYTF; cdr3_nt: TGTGCCAGCAGTTTGTCGACAGGGTCAAGTTCCTATGGCTACACCTTC
d_call: .; clone_size: medium-sized; j_call: TRBJ1-2; v_call: TRBV12-3/TRBV12-4; cdr3_aa: CASASGRGYTF; cdr3_nt: TGTGCCAGCGCCAGCGGTCGCGGCTACACCTTC
d_call: .; clone_size: medium-sized; j_call: TRBJ1-2; v_call: TRBV12-3/TRBV12-4; cdr3_aa: CASSLLGRGGYTF; cdr3_nt: TGTGCCAGCAGTTTATTGGGGCGGGGTGGCTACACCTTC
d_call: .; clone_size: medium-sized; j_call: TRBJ1-2; v_call: TRBV12-3/TRBV12-4; cdr3_aa: CASRPHANYGYTF; cdr3_nt: TGTGCCAGCAGACCACATGCTAACTATGGCTACACCTTC
d_call: TRBD1; clone_size: medium-sized; j_call: TRBJ1-2; v_call: TRBV12-3/TRBV12-4; cdr3_aa: CASSHRTGRNYGYTF; cdr3_nt: TGTGCCAGCAGTCACCGGACAGGGCGAAACTATGGCTACACCTTC
d_call: .; clone_size: medium-sized; j_call: TRBJ1-2; v_call: TRBV12-3/TRBV12-4; cdr3_aa: CATTWTPNSYGYTF; cdr3_nt: TGTGCCACCACCTGGACACCTAACTCCTATGGCTACACCTTC
d_call: .; clone_size: medium-sized; j_call: TRBJ1-2; v_call: TRBV12-3/TRBV12-4; cdr3_aa: CASSLHSPTNYGYTF; cdr3_nt: TGTGCCAGCAGTTTACACAGCCCGACGAACTATGGCTACACCTTC